The 27 T cell receptor beta chains given below trace back to one sample, sequenced in a study of shared clonotypes between healthy human individuals. Sequencing was performed with immunoSEQ multiplex PCR; in TCRdb, only in-frame clones are kept and a portion is missing. The table shows over a million clones, with around 78% occurring only once. The sequenced material came from memory CD4+ T cells from PBMCs. Subset given: CD45RA-negative fraction. The receptors originated from a man in his late teens or twenties in good health. Some clones in this sample may be carry-over from other donors' samples.

This chain joins TRBV28 and TRBJ2-7; no reliable D call. Trimming stripped 3 bases from V and 3 bases from J, with 3 bases between. This CDR3 contains 11 residues. Germline CDR1 reads MDHEN; CDR2 reads SYDVKM. The CDR3 nucleotides are TGTGCCAGCAGTTTTTACTACGAGCAGTACTTC. It codes for CASSFYYEQYF.

The V gene is TRBV19, the J gene TRBJ2-1; perhaps TRBD2 as D (5 bases). Trimming pared 6 bases from V and 4 bases from J, leaving 28 bases between. CDR3 length: 19 residues. Germline-derived CDR1 and CDR2 are LNHDA and SQIVND (reference sequence). The CDR3 nucleotides are TGTGCCAGTAGCCGAAGGAGTCTAGCTACCGAGACACAATACAATGAGCAGTTCTTC. It yields the protein CASSRRSLATETQYNEQFF.

The chain carries TRBV7-2 and TRBJ2-7, with a possible D match to TRBD1 (5 bases). Germline V lookup: CDR1 SGHTA, CDR2 FQGNSA. Trimming took off 0 bases at V and 6 bases at J, with 9 bases between the two ends. The CDR3 sequence is 13 residues long. This chain's CDR3 is CASSLAGRAEQYF. The CDR3, as DNA: TGTGCCAGCAGCTTAGCGGGCAGGGCCGAGCAGTACTTC. Using reference TRBV7-2 and TRBJ2-7 for the parts outside the CDR3, the full variable domain is GAGVSQSPSNKVTEKGKDVELRCDPISGHTALYWYRQSLGQGLEFLIYFQGNSAPDKSGLPSDRFSAERTGGSVSTLTIQRTQQEDSAVYLCASSLAGRAEQYFGPGTRLTVT.

This rearrangement joins TRBV5-1 to TRBJ2-1; TRBD2 is a possible D gene (6 bases). The germline V and J ends were trimmed by 4 bases and 2 bases, with 13 bases remaining between them. Germline V gene lookup returns CDR1 SGHRS and CDR2 YFSETQ. This CDR3 has 15 residues. The CDR3 region has the DNA TGCGCCAGCAGCCCTTCGGAGGGCCCCTACAATGAGCAGTTCTTC. As protein: CASSPSEGPYNEQFF.

The rearrangement joins TRBV5-4 to TRBJ2-2, with 7 bases that match TRBD2. There are 16 residues in the CDR3. From germline, CDR1 is SGHNT and CDR2 YYREEE (reference sequence). With V trimmed by 6 bases and J by 7 bases, 15 bases remained unmatched. The CDR3 bases are TGTGCCAGCACCCCAGGCGGGAGCTTGAGGCGCGGGGAGCTGTTTTTT. It is translated as CASTPGGSLRRGELFF.

This clone was counted ten times or more. This sequence joins TRBV5-4 and TRBJ2-7, with D possibly matching TRBD2 (5 bases). CDR1 SGHNT and CDR2 YYREEE come from the germline V gene (reference sequence). Between the trimmed V and J ends, which lost 3 bases and 5 bases, there was a span of 18 bases. CDR3 size: 15 residues. CDR3 protein: CASSSIRGQSHEQYF. The DNA for the CDR3 is TGTGCCAGCAGCTCAATCCGAGGGCAGTCCCACGAGCAGTACTTC.

This clone showed up just a few times. The V gene is TRBV28, the J gene TRBJ1-5; D possibly corresponds to TRBD1 (6 bases). CDR1 is MDHEN and CDR2 is SYDVKM in the germline V gene. With 5 bases removed from V and 9 bases from J, the gap between germline ends came to 17 bases. There are 14 residues in the CDR3. The CDR3 protein is CASSTPGAVRPQHF. As DNA, the CDR3 is TGTGCCAGCAGTACCCCAGGGGCCGTAAGGCCCCAGCATTTT.

At least ten counts were recorded for this clone. The chain carries TRBV5-8 and TRBJ2-5; D might be TRBD1 (6 bases). CDR1 is SGHTS, CDR2 YDEGEE, per germline. The ends were cut back, 1 base at V and 5 bases at J, with 12 bases in the middle. The CDR3 has 14 amino acids. CDR3 nucleotide sequence: TGTGCCAGCAGCTTGTTGGGCCAGGGGGAGACCCAGTACTTC. It codes for CASSLLGQGETQYF.

This clone was picked up one time. The V call is TRBV5-4, the J call TRBJ1-2, with D unresolved. The V and J ends lost 0 bases and 8 bases respectively, with 11 bases between them. The length of the CDR3 is 13 residues. Germline assignment: CDR1 SGHNT and CDR2 YYREEE (reference sequence). CDR3 nucleotides: TGTGCCAGCAGCTTGGGGGCGGAAACCGGCTACACCTTC. This gives the protein CASSLGAETGYTF.

V usage is TRBV10-3 and J usage is TRBJ1-1; D gene ambiguous. Trimming pared 4 bases from V and 2 bases from J, leaving 8 bases between. Germline values: CDR1 ENHRY, CDR2 SYGVKD. This CDR3 is built from 13 residues. CDR3 sequence reads: CAISGAVNTEAFF. As DNA, the CDR3 is TGTGCCATCAGTGGGGCAGTCAACACTGAAGCTTTCTTT.

The chain employs TRBV6-1 and TRBJ1-2, with D maybe TRBD1 (5 bases). The CDR3 covers 16 residues. Trimming left V 6 bases short and J 8 bases short, with 25 bases between. The germline V gene encodes CDR1 MNHNS and CDR2 SASEGT. As DNA, the CDR3 is TGTGCCAGCAGGGAAAAGGGACCGGCTGGTAATGGAGGCTACACCTTC. Residues: CASREKGPAGNGGYTF.

J is TRBJ2-7 and V is TRBV28; 8 bases are a match to TRBD2. Germline CDR1 and CDR2: MDHEN and SYDVKM. The V segment lost 6 bases and the J segment 5 bases; nucleotides outside the gene matches: 12. This CDR3 region has 15 residues. This CDR3 is CASSPASGWRNEQYF. CDR3 in DNA: TGTGCCAGCAGCCCCGCTAGCGGGTGGCGGAACGAGCAGTACTTC.

V usage is TRBV28 and J usage is TRBJ1-2; TRBD1 matches at 8 bases. V lost 6 bases, J lost 4 bases, and 13 bases stayed unmatched. The CDR3 contains 16 residues. In germline, CDR1 is MDHEN, CDR2 SYDVKM. This CDR3 reads CASRTQGAGGVYGYTF. As DNA, the CDR3 is TGTGCCAGCAGGACCCAGGGGGCAGGGGGCGTCTATGGCTACACCTTC.

V gene TRBV10-3 combines with J gene TRBJ1-2, with D possibly being TRBD1 (6 bases). CDR1 is ENHRY and CDR2 is SYGVKD in the germline V gene. V was trimmed by 10 bases and J by 3 bases, leaving 15 bases between them. The CDR3 length is 13 residues. This CDR3 is CATTGLGDYGYTF. The CDR3 DNA follows: TGTGCCACAACAGGGTTAGGGGACTATGGCTACACCTTC.

The rearrangement uses TRBV18 and TRBJ1-1; D is ambiguous. V was trimmed by 6 bases and J by 2 bases, leaving 7 bases between them. The CDR3 is made up of 12 amino acids. Looked up from germline, CDR1 is KGHSH and CDR2 is LQKENI. For the CDR3, the DNA is TGTGCCAGCTCTACCGGAAACACTGAAGCTTTCTTT. Amino acids: CASSTGNTEAFF.

The CDR3 is CASSYGPSEAFF. DNA for the CDR3: TGTGCCAGCAGTTACGGCCCCAGTGAAGCTTTCTTT. The chain links TRBV6-6 to TRBJ1-1; no clear D. V lost 2 bases to trimming and J lost 7 bases, with 8 bases between them. This CDR3 is built from 12 residues. The germline V gene encodes CDR1 MNHNY and CDR2 SVGAGI (reference sequence).

This clone was recorded many times. The same CDR3 also results from other DNA sequences found in this sample. The chain is built from TRBV11-3 and TRBJ2-5; no firm D call. CDR3 length equals 14 residues. CDR1 is SGHNT, CDR2 YENEEA, per germline. Trimming shortened V by 5 bases and J by 7 bases, and 17 bases separated the two germline ends. CDR3 in DNA: TGTGCCAGCAGCCGCACCACCGGCGAGACGACCCAGTACTTC. It encodes CASSRTTGETTQYF.

V and J are TRBV19 and TRBJ1-1; TRBD1 matches at 7 bases. The germline gives CDR1 LNHDA, CDR2 SQIVND (reference sequence). Trimming cost V 3 bases and J 4 bases; bases outside gene matches: 2. The CDR3 has 13 amino acids. The CDR3 region is CASSIDRATEAFF. The CDR3 DNA follows: TGTGCCAGTAGTATCGACAGGGCCACTGAAGCTTTCTTT.

The genes are TRBV5-4 and TRBJ1-1, with D possibly TRBD1 on 5 matching bases. CDR1 is SGHNT, CDR2 YYREEE, per germline (reference sequence). V lost 5 bases and J lost 1, with 12 bases in between. CDR3 length: 14 residues. The CDR3 DNA reads TGTGCCAGCAGAGGGGCCAGAGAGAACACTGAAGCTTTCTTT. Translated, it gives CASRGARENTEAFF.

Concerning this clone: This may be a read error, as it is one base from a much larger clone. This same CDR3 is encoded by further DNA sequences in the sample. This chain uses TRBV5-1 with TRBJ1-2, with a weak D call TRBD1 (5 bases). V was cut by 4 bases and J by 4 bases, with 11 bases left in between. The CDR3 is made up of 13 amino acids. Germline V CDR1 and CDR2: SGHRS, YFSETQ. CDR3 protein: CASSPDRSYGYTF. The CDR3 DNA is TGCGCCAGCAGCCCCGACAGAAGCTATGGCTACACCTTC.

This sequence joins TRBV2 and TRBJ1-2, with D possibly matching TRBD1 (5 bases). Germline V gene sequence: CDR1 SNHLY, CDR2 FYNNEI. This CDR3 spans 13 amino acids. Trimming left V 4 bases short and J 4 bases short, with 10 bases between. The CDR3 spells CASSAGPSYGYTF. The CDR3 DNA follows: TGTGCCAGCAGTGCGGGACCGAGCTATGGCTACACCTTC.

V usage is TRBV5-4 and J usage is TRBJ2-5; 7 bases line up with TRBD1. Germline V gene lookup returns CDR1 SGHNT and CDR2 YYREEE (reference sequence). The V and J ends lost 2 bases and 7 bases, in that order; junction bases with no gene match: 8. The CDR3 loop spans 14 amino acids. The CDR3 DNA reads as TGTGCCAGCAGCTTCGACAGGGCCGAAGGGACCCAGTACTTC. Translated: CASSFDRAEGTQYF. Based on the CDR3 plus reference TRBV5-4 and TRBJ2-5, the full variable domain is ETGVTQSPTHLIKTRGQQVTLRCSSQSGHNTVSWYQQALGQGPQFIFQYYREEENGRGNFPPRFSGLQFPNYSSELNVNALELDDSALYLCASSFDRAEGTQYFGPGTRLLVL.

The rearrangement uses TRBV5-1 and TRBJ2-1, with TRBD1 matching over 8 bases. This CDR3 is 13 amino acids long. Germline V lookup: CDR1 SGHRS, CDR2 YFSETQ. With V trimmed by 0 bases and J by 10 bases, 3 bases remained unmatched. The DNA of the CDR3 is TGCGCCAGCAGCTTGGACGCAGGGGGCGAGCAGTTCTTC. This gives the protein CASSLDAGGEQFF.

The chain couples TRBV4-2 to TRBJ2-1; 10 bases align to TRBD2. CDR1 is LGHNA and CDR2 is YNFKEQ in the germline V gene. This CDR3 region has 17 residues. The ends lost 0 bases at V and 7 bases at J; junction bases unmatched: 9. The CDR3 sequence is CASSQDLSSGSSNEQFF. Here the CDR3 DNA reads TGTGCCAGCAGCCAAGATCTGTCTAGCGGGAGTAGTAATGAGCAGTTCTTC.

This clone has more than one count but fewer than ten. DNA for the CDR3: TGTGCCAGCTCACCCGCAGTGGCCCAGTACTTC. Amino acid sequence: CASSPAVAQYF. This chain uses TRBV18 with TRBJ2-5; no firm D call. With 3 bases removed from V and 9 bases from J, the gap between germline ends came to 8 bases. CDR1 and CDR2 (germline): KGHSH, LQKENI. The CDR3 spans 11 residues.

In this sample, this clone turned up once. The gene calls are TRBV7-9 and TRBJ1-4; perhaps TRBD1 as D (6 bases). V lost 7 bases and J 8 bases, leaving 20 bases between the germline ends. The length of the CDR3 is 15 residues. Germline-derived CDR1 and CDR2 are SEHNR and FQNEAQ (reference sequence). CDR3 loop: CASTDLRGGGEKLFF. DNA for the CDR3: TGTGCCAGCACCGACTTACGAGGCGGGGGCGAAAAACTGTTTTTT.

In this sample, this clone turned up once. V gene TRBV30 combines with J gene TRBJ2-3, with D perhaps matching TRBD1 (6 bases). The CDR3 runs 13 residues. Trimming removed 3 bases from V and 3 bases from J, with 10 bases in between. Germline assignment: CDR1 GTSNPN and CDR2 SVGIG (reference sequence). The CDR3 reads CAWSKGQTDTQYF. The CDR3 nucleotides read TGTGCCTGGAGCAAGGGACAAACAGATACGCAGTATTTT.